This T cell receptor beta chain is drawn from a study of blood T cell repertoires in COVID-19. Turning to the study itself: The United States, Italy and Spain supplied acute and convalescent COVID-19 samples. T cells, B-cell-depleted T cells, or PBMCs provided the cDNA or gDNA that served as material.

Germline CDR1 is SGHTA and CDR2 is FQGNSA. Deletions cut 1 base from V and 5 bases from J, with 17 bases between. The CDR3 runs to 16 residues. In the source study's methods: Reference gene primer amplification gave nucleated cell count estimates. Produced via immunoSEQ multiplex PCR; TCRdb's table is partial and in-frame only. V and J calls and clone size come straight from that table; D and trimming were deduced from the DNA. The sample yields roughly 72,000 clones, roughly 87% seen once. This clone was seen only once. This TCR was sampled from a woman aged 80 or older with acute or convalescent COVID-19. Sequencing input: peripheral blood. The chain combines TRBV7-2 with TRBJ2-5; weak D call: TRBD2 (7 bases). The chain's CDR3 is CASSLDDMGGGETQYF. The DNA for the CDR3 is TGTGCCAGCAGCTTAGATGACATGGGGGGGGGCGAGACCCAGTACTTC. The complete variable domain, with remaining parts taken from reference TRBV7-2 and TRBJ2-5, reads GAGVSQSPSNKVTEKGKDVELRCDPISGHTALYWYRQSLGQGLEFLIYFQGNSAPDKSGLPSDRFSAERTGGSVSTLTIQRTQQEDSAVYLCASSLDDMGGGETQYFGPGTRLLVL.